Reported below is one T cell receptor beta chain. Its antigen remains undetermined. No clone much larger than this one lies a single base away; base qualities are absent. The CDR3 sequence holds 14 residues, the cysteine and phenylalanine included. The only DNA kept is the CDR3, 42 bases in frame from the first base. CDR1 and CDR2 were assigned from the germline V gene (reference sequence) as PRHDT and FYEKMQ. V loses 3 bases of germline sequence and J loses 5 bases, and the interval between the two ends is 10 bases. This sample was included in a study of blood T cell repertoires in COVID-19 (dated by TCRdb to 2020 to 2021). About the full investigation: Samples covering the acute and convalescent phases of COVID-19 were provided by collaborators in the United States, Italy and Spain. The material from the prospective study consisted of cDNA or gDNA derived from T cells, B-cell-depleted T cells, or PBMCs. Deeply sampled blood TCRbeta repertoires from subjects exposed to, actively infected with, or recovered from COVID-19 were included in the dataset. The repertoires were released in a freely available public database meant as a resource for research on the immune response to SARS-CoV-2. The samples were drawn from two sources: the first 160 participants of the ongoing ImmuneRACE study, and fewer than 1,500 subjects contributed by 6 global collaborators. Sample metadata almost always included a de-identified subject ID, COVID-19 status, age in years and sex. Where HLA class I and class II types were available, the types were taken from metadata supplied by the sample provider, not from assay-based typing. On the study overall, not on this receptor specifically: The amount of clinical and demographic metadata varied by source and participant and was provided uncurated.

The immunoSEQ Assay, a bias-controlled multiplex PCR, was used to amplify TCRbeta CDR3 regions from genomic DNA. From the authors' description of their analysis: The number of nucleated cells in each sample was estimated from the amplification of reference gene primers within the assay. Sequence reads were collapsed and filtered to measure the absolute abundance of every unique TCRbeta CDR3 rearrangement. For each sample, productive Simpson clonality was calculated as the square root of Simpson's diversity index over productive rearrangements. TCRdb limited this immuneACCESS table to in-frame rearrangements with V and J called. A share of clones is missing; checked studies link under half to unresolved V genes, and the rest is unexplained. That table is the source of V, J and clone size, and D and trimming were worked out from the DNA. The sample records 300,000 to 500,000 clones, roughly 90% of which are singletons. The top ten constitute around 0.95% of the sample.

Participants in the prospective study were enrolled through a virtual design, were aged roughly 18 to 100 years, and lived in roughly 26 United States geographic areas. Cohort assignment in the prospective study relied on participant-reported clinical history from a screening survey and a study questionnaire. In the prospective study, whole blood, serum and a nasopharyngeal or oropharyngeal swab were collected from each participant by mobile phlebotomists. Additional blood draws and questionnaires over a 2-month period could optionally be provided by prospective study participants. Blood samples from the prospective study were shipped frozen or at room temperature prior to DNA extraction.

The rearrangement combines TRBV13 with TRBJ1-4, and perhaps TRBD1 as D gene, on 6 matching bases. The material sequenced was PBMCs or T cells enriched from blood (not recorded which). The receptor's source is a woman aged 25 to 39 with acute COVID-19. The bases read TGTGCCAGCAGCTTCAGCAGGGGAAATGAAAAACTGTTTTTT. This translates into CASSFSRGNEKLFF.